These 29 T cell receptor beta chains were sequenced from one sample in a study of beta chain features in type 1 diabetes (dated 2018 in TCRdb). The antigens for these receptors are not known. General conclusions and limits of the study: A moderate but significant shortening of TCRB CDR3 length was observed in type 1 diabetes patients in all four CD4+ subsets.

The receptor library was made with the immunoSEQ multiplex PCR assay. All of the isolated RNA was reverse transcribed with the High Capacity cDNA Reverse Transcription Kit, so expressed TCRB transcripts were sequenced. Imported from immuneACCESS, the table was reduced by TCRdb to in-frame sequences with V and J called. These copies leave out some clones; in studies compared against another copy, an unresolved V gene accounts for under half, and the cause of the remainder is not known. The sample contains about 340,000 clones, 13% of them found a single time. The ten most abundant clones make up nearly 0.015% of the sample. The sequencing input was naive CD4+ T cells from blood. The cell subset or site label of this sample denotes: true naive CD4+ T cells. The receptors stem from a woman under 30 with type 1 diabetes.

This clone was seen more than once but under ten times. The chain recombines TRBV30 with TRBJ1-1; a weak D match, TRBD1 (6 bases). This CDR3 contains 16 residues. The germline CDR1 and CDR2 sequences are GTSNPN and SVGIG (reference sequence). Trimming stripped 1 base from V and 6 bases from J, with 21 bases between. This CDR3 is CAWSDWSQGSYAEAFF. The CDR3 region has the DNA TGTGCCTGGAGTGACTGGTCTCAGGGGTCCTACGCTGAAGCTTTCTTT.

This clone has only a few counts. J is TRBJ1-1 and V is TRBV18; no firm D call. V lost 3 bases and J 0 bases, leaving 11 bases between the germline ends. The CDR3 length is 15 residues. Germline CDR1 and CDR2: KGHSH and LQKENI. The CDR3 sequence is CASSPTAGMNTEAFF. For the CDR3, the DNA is TGTGCCAGCTCACCCACGGCGGGGATGAACACTGAAGCTTTCTTT. The entire variable domain, with the rest obtained from reference TRBV18 and TRBJ1-1, is as follows: NAGVMQNPRHLVRRRGQEARLRCSPMKGHSHVYWYRQLPEEGLKFMVYLQKENIIDESGMPKERFSAEFPKEGPSILRIQQVVRGDSAAYFCASSPTAGMNTEAFFGQGTRLTVV.

This clone was seen a handful of times. The chain's CDR3 is CSVSQQGWGYTF. The CDR3, as DNA: TGCAGCGTTTCCCAACAGGGCTGGGGCTACACCTTC. The chain has TRBV29-1 and TRBJ1-2; tentative D call: TRBD1 (6 bases). Between the trimmed V and J ends, which lost 5 bases and 8 bases, there was a span of 15 bases. The CDR3 consists of 12 residues. CDR1 is SQVTM and CDR2 is ANQGSEA in the germline V gene.

This clone was counted only a few times. The chain recombines TRBV29-1 with TRBJ2-3, with 9 positions matching TRBD2. The germline V gene encodes CDR1 SQVTM and CDR2 ANQGSEA. CDR3 length: 14 residues. The trim removed 4 bases at V and 5 bases at J, leaving 7 bases unmatched. The CDR3 region is CSVVGAGGVDTQYF. The CDR3 DNA reads TGCAGCGTTGTCGGGGCGGGAGGGGTAGATACGCAGTATTTT.

The chain is built from TRBV6-6 and TRBJ2-1, with unresolved D. This CDR3 has 15 amino acids. V lost 6 bases, J lost 5 bases, and 17 bases lay in between. Germline-derived CDR1 and CDR2 are MNHNY and SVGAGI (reference sequence). CDR3 loop: CASRKEALSDNEQFF. CDR3 DNA sequence: TGTGCCAGCAGGAAAGAGGCCCTCTCGGACAATGAGCAGTTCTTC.

With respect to this clone: The sample contains more than one DNA sequence encoding this CDR3. This rearrangement joins TRBV18 to TRBJ1-1, with 9 bases that match TRBD1. V shed 3 bases and J 0 bases; nucleotides not matched to a gene: 2. CDR3 size: 15 residues. Germline loops: CDR1 KGHSH, CDR2 LQKENI. CDR3 coding DNA: TGTGCCAGCTCACCGGGACAGGGAATGAACACTGAAGCTTTCTTT. This codes for CASSPGQGMNTEAFF.

This clone showed up just a few times. V is TRBV4-3 and J is TRBJ2-1, with D hard to call. The germline V and J ends were trimmed by 0 bases and 9 bases, with 21 bases remaining between them. Germline assignment: CDR1 LGHNA and CDR2 YSLEER. The CDR3 is 17 amino acids. CDR3 in amino acids: CASSQEASLAGFSEQFF. CDR3 coding DNA: TGCGCCAGCAGCCAAGAGGCGTCCTTAGCCGGGTTCTCTGAGCAGTTCTTC.

The chain couples TRBV28 to TRBJ2-1; D gene uncertain. This CDR3 is built from 13 residues. V was clipped by 7 bases and J by 5 bases, with 12 bases between them. Per germline, CDR1 MDHEN and CDR2 SYDVKM. CDR3 loop: CASTSYRNNEQFF. CDR3 nucleotide sequence: TGTGCCAGCACCTCCTACCGTAACAATGAGCAGTTCTTC. Full variable domain (missing parts from reference TRBV28 and TRBJ2-1): DVKVTQSSRYLVKRTGEKVFLECVQDMDHENMFWYRQDPGLGLRLIYFSYDVKMKEKGDIPEGYSVSREKKERFSLILESASTNQTSMYLCASTSYRNNEQFFGPGTRLTVL.

This clone occurred a few times. The V gene is TRBV9, the J gene TRBJ2-1; 9 nucleotides match TRBD1. Germline V gene data show CDR1 as SGDLS and CDR2 as YYNGEE. The CDR3 contains 15 residues. The V gene end was trimmed by 4 bases and the J gene end by 4 bases; junction bases not matched to a gene: 6. In DNA, the CDR3 is TGTGCCAGCAGCCTCGGACAGGGGCTATACAATGAGCAGTTCTTC. This sequence encodes CASSLGQGLYNEQFF.

This rearrangement joins TRBV5-1 to TRBJ2-1; maybe TRBD1 (6 bases). The V end lost 6 bases, the J end lost 5 bases, and 15 bases lay between the germline ends. The CDR3 length is 14 residues. CDR1 and CDR2 (germline): SGHRS, YFSETQ. CDR3 sequence: CASKWVEGDNEQFF. The CDR3, as DNA: TGCGCCAGCAAGTGGGTCGAGGGGGACAATGAGCAGTTCTTC.

This clone has a handful of counts. V usage is TRBV27 and J usage is TRBJ2-3; weak D call: TRBD1 (6 bases). V lost 2 bases, J lost 2 bases, and 8 bases lay in between. The CDR3 sequence is 14 residues long. Per germline, CDR1 MNHEY and CDR2 SMNVEV (reference sequence). The DNA for the CDR3 is TGTGCCAGCAGTTTAGCAGGGGCCACAGATACGCAGTATTTT. This encodes CASSLAGATDTQYF.

The V and J genes are TRBV18 and TRBJ2-1, with D maybe TRBD2 (6 bases). The CDR3 is 14 amino acids. The germline V gene encodes CDR1 KGHSH and CDR2 LQKENI. Trimming pared 1 base from V and 4 bases from J, leaving 8 bases between. CDR3 residues: CASSPQDYYNEQFF. For the CDR3, the DNA is TGTGCCAGCTCACCACAGGACTATTACAATGAGCAGTTCTTC.

This clone turned up a few times. The chain is built from TRBV11-2 and TRBJ2-5; TRBD2 aligns across 13 bases. CDR3 size: 17 residues. With 6 bases clipped from V and 0 bases from J, the junction kept 7 bases outside the gene matches. Germline V gene lookup returns CDR1 SGHAT and CDR2 FQNNGV. CDR3 sequence (DNA): TGTGCCAGCAGACCTGTACTAGCGGGAGGGTACCAAGAGACCCAGTACTTC. The encoded protein is CASRPVLAGGYQETQYF. Full variable domain (rest looked up from reference TRBV11-2 and TRBJ2-5): EAGVAQSPRYKIIEKRQSVAFWCNPISGHATLYWYQQILGQGPKLLIQFQNNGVVDDSQLPKDRFSAERLKGVDSTLKIQPAKLEDSAVYLCASRPVLAGGYQETQYFGPGTRLLVL.

The rearrangement joins TRBV2 to TRBJ2-5, with a tentative D call TRBD2 (5 bases). Between the trimmed V and J ends, which lost 11 bases and 5 bases, there was a span of 15 bases. There are 12 residues in the CDR3. CDR1 SNHLY and CDR2 FYNNEI come from the germline V gene. CDR3 sequence reads: CAGSGNVETQYF. The CDR3 DNA sequence: TGTGCCGGGTCGGGAAACGTGGAGACCCAGTACTTC.

This chain joins TRBV7-6 and TRBJ2-5; TRBD1 matches 8 bases. V lost 5 bases, J lost 5 bases, and 7 bases stayed unmatched. This CDR3 region has 14 residues. Germline CDR1 SGHVS, CDR2 FNYEAQ. The CDR3 is CASSPGQGSETQYF. The CDR3 region has the DNA TGTGCCAGCAGCCCCGGACAGGGTTCCGAGACCCAGTACTTC.

The chain joins TRBV5-1 to TRBJ1-2; 7 bases are a match to TRBD1. The CDR3 contains 14 residues. The germline V gene has CDR1 SGHRS and CDR2 YFSETQ. The ends lost 1 base at V and 3 bases at J; junction bases unmatched: 3. The CDR3 region is CASSLNTGDYGYTF. CDR3 nucleotides: TGCGCCAGCAGCTTGAACACAGGGGACTATGGCTACACCTTC. Full variable domain (rest looked up from reference TRBV5-1 and TRBJ1-2): KAGVTQTPRYLIKTRGQQVTLSCSPISGHRSVSWYQQTPGQGLQFLFEYFSETQRNKGNFPGRFSGRQFSNSRSEMNVSTLELGDSALYLCASSLNTGDYGYTFGSGTRLTVV.

This clone has only a few counts. The V and J genes are TRBV19 and TRBJ2-5, with TRBD1 matching 7 bases. V was pared by 5 bases and J by 5 bases, with 11 bases of the junction left unmatched. Germline-derived CDR1 and CDR2 are LNHDA and SQIVND (reference sequence). The CDR3 contains 15 residues. CDR3 region: CASSLRDRDYETQYF. The CDR3 DNA reads TGTGCCAGTAGTCTCCGGGACAGAGACTATGAGACCCAGTACTTC.

The table lists this clone with a few counts. This chain uses TRBV9 with TRBJ2-7; 8 bases are shared with TRBD2. CDR1 SGDLS and CDR2 YYNGEE come from the germline V gene. This CDR3 contains 15 residues. V lost 1 base to trimming and J lost 6 bases; unmatched junction nucleotides: 9. The CDR3 nucleotides are TGTGCCAGCAGCGTAAGTCCGAGCGGGAGTGCCGAGCAGTACTTC. Translated, it gives CASSVSPSGSAEQYF.

J is TRBJ1-5 and V is TRBV10-3; D not certain. The length of the CDR3 is 14 residues. In germline, CDR1 is ENHRY, CDR2 SYGVKD. The V end lost 10 bases, the J end lost 2 bases, and 15 bases lay between the germline ends. The CDR3 sequence: CATEASGGNQPQHF. CDR3 coding DNA: TGTGCCACCGAGGCGAGCGGCGGCAATCAGCCCCAGCATTTT.

The J gene is TRBJ2-5, the V gene TRBV4-3; D possibly corresponds to TRBD1 (6 bases). Germline V gene lookup returns CDR1 LGHNA and CDR2 YSLEER. The CDR3 totals 15 residues. V lost 2 bases and J lost 1, with 11 bases in between. The CDR3 spells CASSQHRVGQETQYF. The CDR3 region has the DNA TGCGCCAGCAGCCAACACAGGGTGGGCCAAGAGACCCAGTACTTC.

This clone was counted only a few times. The chain recombines TRBV4-1 with TRBJ2-1; 8 positions agree with TRBD1. The CDR3 is 15 residues long. Germline loops: CDR1 MGHRA, CDR2 YSYEKL. The junction had 8 bases not matched to a gene; V was cut back by 4 bases and J by 6 bases. CDR3 sequence (DNA): TGCGCCAGCAGCCGGAGGACAGGGATCAGCAATGAGCAGTTCTTC. It is translated as CASSRRTGISNEQFF.

In its sample, this clone was seen a few times. The chain links TRBV5-1 to TRBJ2-3, with 7 nucleotides matching TRBD2. Germline CDR1 and CDR2: SGHRS and YFSETQ. The V gene end was trimmed by 4 bases and the J gene end by 5 bases; junction bases not matched to a gene: 4. CDR3 length equals 13 residues. This chain's CDR3 is CASSRGVGDTQYF. The CDR3 DNA reads as TGCGCCAGCAGCCGGGGGGTGGGAGATACGCAGTATTTT.

The gene calls are TRBV5-1 and TRBJ2-5; D possibly corresponds to TRBD2 (6 bases). The germline V gene has CDR1 SGHRS and CDR2 YFSETQ. Between the trimmed V and J ends, which lost 4 bases and 3 bases, there was a span of 10 bases. The CDR3 is made up of 13 amino acids. The CDR3 region is CASSGDWEETQYF. The CDR3 DNA sequence: TGCGCCAGCAGCGGGGACTGGGAAGAGACCCAGTACTTC.

The chain employs TRBV5-1 and TRBJ2-5; 8 nucleotides agree with TRBD2. J was trimmed by 3 bases and V by 7 bases; bases with no gene match: 8. Germline V CDR1 and CDR2: SGHRS, YFSETQ. This CDR3 contains 14 residues. The CDR3 DNA sequence: TGCGCCAGCTCCTCCCCCGGGAGGGAAGAGACCCAGTACTTC. Translating gives CASSSPGREETQYF.

This clone was observed a few times. CDR3 residues: CASSQVGSGGRIDEQYV. For the CDR3, the DNA is TGCGCCAGCAGCCAAGTTGGTTCTGGCGGGAGGATCGACGAGCAGTACGTC. This sequence joins TRBV4-1 and TRBJ2-7; 8 bases map to TRBD2. V lost 1 base, J lost 5 bases, and 13 bases stayed unmatched. Germline loops: CDR1 MGHRA, CDR2 YSYEKL. This CDR3 spans 17 amino acids.

J is TRBJ2-7 and V is TRBV2, with 10 bases fitting TRBD2. CDR3 length equals 15 residues. Germline loops: CDR1 SNHLY, CDR2 FYNNEI. The junction had 7 bases not matched to a gene; V was cut back by 6 bases and J by 2 bases. DNA for the CDR3: TGTGCCAGCAGAGGACTAGCGGATAAAACCTACGAGCAGTACTTC. Translated, it gives CASRGLADKTYEQYF. Drawing the rest from reference TRBV2 and TRBJ2-7, the complete variable domain is EPEVTQTPSHQVTQMGQEVILRCVPISNHLYFYWYRQILGQKVEFLVSFYNNEISEKSEIFDDQFSVERPDGSNFTLKIRSTKLEDSAMYFCASRGLADKTYEQYFGPGTRLTVT.

J is TRBJ2-3 and V is TRBV13; 7 nucleotides align to TRBD2. V shed 5 bases, J shed 7 bases, and the junction held 15 bases outside the gene matches. This CDR3 is built from 16 residues. Germline CDR1 is PRHDT and CDR2 is FYEKMQ (reference sequence). CDR3 nucleotide sequence: TGTGCCAGCAGCCCCCCCGTTGGCGGGAGAATGAATACGCAGTATTTT. This codes for CASSPPVGGRMNTQYF.

This clone occurred a few times. This chain links TRBV25-1 with TRBJ1-1; possible D gene TRBD1, 6 bases. V lost 7 bases and J 2 bases, leaving 14 bases between the germline ends. The germline gives CDR1 MGHDK, CDR2 SYGVNS. This CDR3 is built from 14 residues. The CDR3 DNA sequence: TGTGCCAGCATGAAGGGGGGGGTTAACACTGAAGCTTTCTTT. Residues: CASMKGGVNTEAFF. The complete variable domain, with remaining parts taken from reference TRBV25-1 and TRBJ1-1, reads EADIYQTPRYLVIGTGKKITLECSQTMGHDKMYWYQQDPGMELHLIHYSYGVNSTEKGDLSSESTVSRIRTEHFPLTLESARPSHTSQYLCASMKGGVNTEAFFGQGTRLTVV.

The chain has TRBV7-2 and TRBJ2-1, with D perhaps TRBD2 (6 bases). The CDR3 contains 15 residues. Germline V lookup: CDR1 SGHTA, CDR2 FQGNSA. V was cut by 4 bases and J by 4 bases, with 14 bases left in between. CDR3 sequence: CASSWTGLGYNEQFF. Written as DNA, the CDR3 is TGTGCCAGCAGCTGGACGGGACTGGGGTACAATGAGCAGTTCTTC.